This passage covers 18 T cell receptor beta chains from one sample sequenced in a study of T cells after yellow fever vaccination. TCRdb ran MiXCR on the 5' RACE reads and lists one entry per CDR3 protein. This sample's table has some 50 distinct CDR3 sequences. The starting material was CD4+ T cells sorted from PBMCs, obtained 15 days after the yellow fever booster vaccination. The receptors were sampled from a man aged 18 to 29 who received the YFV17D yellow fever vaccine.

A remark on this clonotype: This beta chain is a stray sequence in a library constructed for alpha chains; its clone size is not meaningful. This rearrangement joins TRBV20-1 to TRBJ2-6; either TRBD1 or TRBD2 may supply D (6 bases each). Germline CDR1 DFQATT, CDR2 SNEGSKA (reference sequence). V was trimmed by 5 bases and J by 3 bases, leaving 11 bases between them. This CDR3 comprises 14 residues. This chain's CDR3 is CSAEGGVGANVLTF. The CDR3 nucleotides are TGCAGTGCTGAGGGGGGCGTTGGGGCCAACGTCCTGACTTTC.

Notes on this clonotype: For a library built for alpha chains, this beta chain is a stray read; little rests on its size. V and J are TRBV10-3 and TRBJ1-2; D ambiguous. Germline CDR1 is ENHRY and CDR2 is SYGVKD. The CDR3 sequence is 13 residues long. V gave up 10 bases and J gave up 0 bases, with 12 bases separating them. The CDR3 DNA follows: TGTGCCACCCGCCCTGACCCTAACTATGGCTACACCTTC. Translating it yields CATRPDPNYGYTF.

With respect to this clonotype: A library made for alpha chains picked up this beta chain off target, so its size means little. The chain recombines TRBV10-3 with TRBJ2-2; D may be TRBD1 (7 bases). V lost 7 bases to trimming and J lost 0 bases, with 15 bases between them. Per the germline V gene, CDR1 is ENHRY and CDR2 is SYGVKD. This CDR3 contains 16 residues. The CDR3 reads CAITAGTDTNTGELFF. CDR3 nucleotides: TGTGCCATCACCGCGGGGACAGATACGAACACCGGGGAGCTGTTTTTT.

As concerns this clonotype: Since the library was made to target alpha chains, this beta chain is a stray read and its abundance is not meaningful. V and J are TRBV29-1 and TRBJ2-3; D is undetermined. V was cut by 4 bases and J by 2 bases, with 10 bases left in between. The CDR3 consists of 13 residues. Germline V lookup: CDR1 SQVTM, CDR2 ANQGSEA. The DNA for the CDR3 is TGCAGCGTTGGTGAGCTTTCCACAGATACGCAGTATTTT. The encoded protein is CSVGELSTDTQYF.

This clonotype was detected once. A library prepared for alpha chains yielded this beta chain as an off-target read; its size is of little meaning. The V gene is TRBV7-9, the J gene TRBJ2-7; 7 bases agree with TRBD1. The CDR3 totals 11 residues. The V gene end was trimmed by 8 bases and the J gene end by 9 bases; junction bases not matched to a gene: 7. Per germline, CDR1 SEHNR and CDR2 FQNEAQ (reference sequence). The CDR3 DNA is TGTGCCAGCGGCAGGGGGTCGTGGCAGTACGTC. Translation: CASGRGSWQYV.

On this clonotype: Little can be read into the size of this beta chain, an off-target read in a library designed for alpha chains. CDR3 nucleotides: TGTGCCAGCAGCGTACAGGGGGTAGTTCGGGCTGAAGCTTTCTTT. Protein product: CASSVQGVVRAEAFF. The chain combines TRBV7-8 with TRBJ1-1; 8 bases are a match to TRBD1. The germline CDR1 and CDR2 sequences are SGHVS and FQNEAQ. Trimming took 5 bases from V and 6 from J; bases not matched to a gene: 11. This CDR3 spans 15 amino acids.

Details on this clonotype: This beta chain is off target for a library built for alpha chains, so its abundance means little. The J gene is TRBJ2-1, the V gene TRBV4-1; no firm D call. Trimming shortened V by 0 bases and J by 8 bases, and 8 bases separated the two germline ends. There are 13 residues in the CDR3. The germline CDR1 and CDR2 sequences are MGHRA and YSYEKL. The CDR3 DNA sequence: TGCGCCAGCAGCCAAGATTTGAGGTATGAGCAGTTCTTC. Its translation is CASSQDLRYEQFF.

To note about this clonotype: This beta chain is an off-target read within a library intended for alpha chains, so its frequency means little. The chain is built from TRBV3-1 and TRBJ1-5; 9 bases fit TRBD1. The trim removed 4 bases at V and 7 bases at J, leaving 14 bases unmatched. The CDR3 consists of 17 residues. Germline V gives CDR1 LGHDT, CDR2 YNNKEL (reference sequence). The CDR3 sequence: CASSPPGTGYWKQPQHF. The CDR3 bases are TGTGCCAGCAGCCCTCCCGGGACAGGGTATTGGAAACAGCCCCAGCATTTT. The entire variable domain, with the rest obtained from reference TRBV3-1 and TRBJ1-5, is as follows: DTAVSQTPKYLVTQMGNDKSIKCEQNLGHDTMYWYKQDSKKFLKIMFSYNNKELIINETVPNRFSPKSPDKAHLNLHINSLELGDSAVYFCASSPPGTGYWKQPQHFGDGTRLSIL.

On this clonotype itself: This beta chain is off target for a library built for alpha chains, so its abundance means little. The V gene is TRBV12-3 or TRBV12-4, the J gene TRBJ2-7; 7 nucleotides align to TRBD2. V lost 3 bases and J lost 3; bases outside the gene matches: 2. This CDR3 spans 13 amino acids. The CDR3 is CASSLGRDYEQYF. The CDR3 nucleotides read TGTGCCAGCAGTTTGGGGAGGGACTACGAGCAGTACTTC.

In regard to this clonotype: This beta chain is an off-target read within a library intended for alpha chains, so its frequency means little. The chain joins TRBV5-1 to TRBJ1-5; D is unresolved. The CDR3 spans 16 residues. V dropped 4 bases and J dropped 3 bases, with 17 bases sitting between them. Germline V gene data show CDR1 as SGHRS and CDR2 as YFSETQ. CDR3 DNA sequence: TGCGCCAGCAGCCCCCGAGGCGGTAGTTACAATCAGCCCCAGCATTTT. Translation: CASSPRGGSYNQPQHF. The whole variable domain, remainder taken from reference TRBV5-1 and TRBJ1-5, is KAGVTQTPRYLIKTRGQQVTLSCSPISGHRSVSWYQQTPGQGLQFLFEYFSETQRNKGNFPGRFSGRQFSNSRSEMNVSTLELGDSALYLCASSPRGGSYNQPQHFGDGTRLSIL.

Of note for this clonotype: A library made for alpha chains picked up this beta chain off target, so its size means little. The rearrangement links TRBV5-1 to TRBJ1-1, with D possibly matching TRBD1 (6 bases). Germline V gene sequence: CDR1 SGHRS, CDR2 YFSETQ. Deletions cut 2 bases from V and 5 bases from J, with 13 bases between. The CDR3 has 14 amino acids. The CDR3 sequence is CASSFSRGVTEAFF. The CDR3 region has the DNA TGCGCCAGCAGCTTTTCCAGGGGCGTTACTGAAGCTTTCTTT.

In this sample, this clonotype turned up a few times. Because the library targeted alpha chains, this beta chain is an off-target read whose size means little. This chain joins TRBV5-1 and TRBJ2-2; D gene ambiguous. Germline V gene data show CDR1 as SGHRS and CDR2 as YFSETQ. The CDR3 has 14 amino acids. V dropped 3 bases and J dropped 2 bases, with 8 bases sitting between them. CDR3 in amino acids: CASSSPTNTGELFF. The CDR3 bases are TGCGCCAGCAGCTCCCCCACAAACACCGGGGAGCTGTTTTTT.

Note on this clonotype: This beta chain is an unintended read in a library built for alpha chains; its size means little. V usage is TRBV7-2 and J usage is TRBJ1-6; a weak D match, TRBD1 (6 bases). Germline V gene data show CDR1 as SGHTA and CDR2 as FQGNSA. Between the trimmed V and J ends, which lost 5 bases and 13 bases, there was a span of 18 bases. The CDR3 consists of 14 residues. The DNA of the CDR3 is TGTGCCAGCAGCGTAGGAGGGGGAATCCCCCCCCTCCACTTT. Translated: CASSVGGGIPPLHF.

Note on this clonotype: With the library built for alpha chains, this beta chain is off target and its frequency is not meaningful. The chain employs TRBV29-1 and TRBJ2-3; tentative D call: TRBD1 (5 bases). Trimming stripped 6 bases from V and 3 bases from J, with 13 bases between. CDR1 is SQVTM, CDR2 ANQGSEA, per germline. CDR3 length equals 13 residues. The CDR3 coding sequence is TGCAGCGTCCTCGACAGCCTAACAGATACGCAGTATTTT. This sequence encodes CSVLDSLTDTQYF.

Comments on this clonotype: This beta chain was picked up by a library intended for alpha chains and is off target, so its count carries little meaning. The chain employs TRBV7-8 and TRBJ2-7; 8 positions agree with TRBD1. The CDR3 covers 14 residues. Germline V CDR1 and CDR2: SGHVS, FQNEAQ. V dropped 3 bases and J dropped 1; count of bases not matched to a gene: 2. The CDR3 is CASSLDRVSYEQYF. CDR3 DNA: TGTGCCAGCAGCTTGGACAGGGTATCCTACGAGCAGTACTTC.

About this clonotype: This beta chain turned up in a library designed for alpha chains; as an off-target read, its abundance says little. The chain recombines TRBV4-3 with TRBJ1-2; possibly TRBD1 for D (6 bases). CDR1 is LGHNA, CDR2 YSLEER, per germline. Trimming removed 5 bases from V and 7 bases from J, with 14 bases in between. The CDR3 runs to 13 residues. CDR3 bases: TGCGCCAGCAGCACGGAAAGGGGGGTTGGCTACACCTTC. Protein sequence: CASSTERGVGYTF.

Notes on this clonotype: Because this beta chain is a stray read in a library intended to capture alpha chains, its abundance should not be given much weight. V gene TRBV4-3 combines with J gene TRBJ2-1; tentative D call: TRBD2 (6 bases). This CDR3 region has 17 residues. Germline assignment: CDR1 LGHNA and CDR2 YSLEER. Trimming pared 0 bases from V and 6 bases from J, leaving 18 bases between. CDR3 sequence: CASSQDYPRSSGNEQFF. Here the CDR3 DNA reads TGCGCCAGCAGCCAAGATTATCCCCGGAGTAGCGGCAATGAGCAGTTCTTC.

This clonotype has a single count. The library was designed around alpha chains, so this beta chain is a stray read whose abundance carries little weight. The rearrangement joins TRBV6-2 or TRBV6-3 to TRBJ1-2, with D perhaps TRBD1 (6 bases). The V gene lost 6 bases and the J gene lost 4 bases, with 18 bases spanning the gap. Germline V CDR1 and CDR2: MNHEY, SVGEGT. The length of the CDR3 is 15 residues. CDR3 in DNA: TGTGCCAGCAGACCTAACCAGGGGCTCGGCTATGGCTACACCTTC. Translating gives CASRPNQGLGYGYTF.